This T cell receptor (beta chain) was found in a study of blood T cell repertoires in COVID-19. About the research overall: The United States, Italy and Spain provided the acute and convalescent COVID-19 samples.

The participants were between about 18 and 90 years old and came from some 23 US areas. Cohorts were based on clinical histories the participants reported. Authors' data handling: Using reference gene primer amplification, nucleated cell counts were estimated. Sequencing was performed with immunoSEQ multiplex PCR; in TCRdb, only in-frame clones are kept and a portion is missing. V and J calls and clone size follow that table, whereas D and trimming were derived from the DNA. The sample lists 220,000 or so clones; about 83% were seen once. The CDR3 extends over 14 amino acids. Germline CDR1 SEHNR, CDR2 FQNEAQ (reference sequence). V lost 2 bases and J 3 bases, leaving 9 bases between the germline ends.

The TCR originated in a woman aged 40 to 55 who had recovered from COVID-19. Sequencing input: PBMCs or T cells enriched from blood (not recorded which). This chain joins TRBV7-9 and TRBJ2-3, with D tentatively TRBD1 (6 bases). The CDR3 loop reads CASSLRTGTDTQYF. In DNA, the CDR3 is TGTGCCAGCAGCTTAAGAACAGGGACAGATACGCAGTATTTT.